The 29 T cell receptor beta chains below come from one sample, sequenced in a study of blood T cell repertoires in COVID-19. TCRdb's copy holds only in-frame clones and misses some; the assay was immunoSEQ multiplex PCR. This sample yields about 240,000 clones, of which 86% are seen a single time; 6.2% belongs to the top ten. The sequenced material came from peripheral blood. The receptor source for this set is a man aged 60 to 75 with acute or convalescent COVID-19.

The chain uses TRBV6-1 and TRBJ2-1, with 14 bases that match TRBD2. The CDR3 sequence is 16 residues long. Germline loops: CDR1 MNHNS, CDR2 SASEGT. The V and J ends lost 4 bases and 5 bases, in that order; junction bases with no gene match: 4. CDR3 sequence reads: CASSGRGLAGDNEQFF. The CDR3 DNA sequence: TGTGCCAGCAGTGGAAGGGGACTAGCGGGAGACAATGAGCAGTTCTTC.

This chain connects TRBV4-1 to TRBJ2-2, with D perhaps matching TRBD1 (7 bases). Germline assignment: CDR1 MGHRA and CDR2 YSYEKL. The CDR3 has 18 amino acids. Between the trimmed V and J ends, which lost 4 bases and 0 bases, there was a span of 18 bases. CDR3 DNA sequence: TGCGCCAGCAGCCCAATCCAGGGGGGAGCCCCGAACACCGGGGAGCTGTTTTTT. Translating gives CASSPIQGGAPNTGELFF.

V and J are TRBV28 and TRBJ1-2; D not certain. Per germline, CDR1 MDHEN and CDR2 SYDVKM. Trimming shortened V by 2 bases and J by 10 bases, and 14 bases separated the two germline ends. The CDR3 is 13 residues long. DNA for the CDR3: TGTGCCAGCAGTTTAGTACAGCATCCCCTCTACACCTTC. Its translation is CASSLVQHPLYTF.

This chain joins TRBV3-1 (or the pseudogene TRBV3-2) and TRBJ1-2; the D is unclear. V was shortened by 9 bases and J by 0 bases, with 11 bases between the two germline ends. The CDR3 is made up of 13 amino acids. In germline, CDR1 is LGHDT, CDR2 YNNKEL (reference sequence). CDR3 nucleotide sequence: TGTGCCAGTAGACTAGGATCTAACTATGGCTACACCTTC. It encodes CASRLGSNYGYTF.

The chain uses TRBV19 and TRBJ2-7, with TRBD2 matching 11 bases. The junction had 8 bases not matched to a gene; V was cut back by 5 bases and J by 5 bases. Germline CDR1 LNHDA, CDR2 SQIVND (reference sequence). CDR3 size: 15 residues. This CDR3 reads CASSSGASGRNEQYF. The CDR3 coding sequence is TGTGCCAGTAGTTCGGGCGCTAGCGGGAGGAACGAGCAGTACTTC.

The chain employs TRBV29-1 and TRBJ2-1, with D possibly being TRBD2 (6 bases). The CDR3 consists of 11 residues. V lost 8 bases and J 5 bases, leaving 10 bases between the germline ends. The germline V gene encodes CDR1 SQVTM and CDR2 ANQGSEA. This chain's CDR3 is CSTERDNEQFF. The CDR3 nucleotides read TGCAGCACCGAGCGGGACAATGAGCAGTTCTTC.

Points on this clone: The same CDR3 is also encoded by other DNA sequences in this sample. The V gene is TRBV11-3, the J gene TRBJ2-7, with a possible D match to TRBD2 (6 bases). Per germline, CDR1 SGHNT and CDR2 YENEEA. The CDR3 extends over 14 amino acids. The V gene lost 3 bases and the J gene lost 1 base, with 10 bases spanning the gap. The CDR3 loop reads CASSLGGTSYEQYF. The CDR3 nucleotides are TGTGCCAGCAGCTTGGGCGGGACTTCCTACGAGCAGTACTTC.

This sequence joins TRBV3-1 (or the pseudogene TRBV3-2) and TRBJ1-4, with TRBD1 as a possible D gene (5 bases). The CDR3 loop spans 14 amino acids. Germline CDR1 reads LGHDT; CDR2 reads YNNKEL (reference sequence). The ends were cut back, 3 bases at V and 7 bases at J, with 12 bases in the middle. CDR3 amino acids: CASSHGHVAEKLFF. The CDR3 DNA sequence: TGTGCCAGCAGCCACGGACATGTTGCTGAAAAACTGTTTTTT.

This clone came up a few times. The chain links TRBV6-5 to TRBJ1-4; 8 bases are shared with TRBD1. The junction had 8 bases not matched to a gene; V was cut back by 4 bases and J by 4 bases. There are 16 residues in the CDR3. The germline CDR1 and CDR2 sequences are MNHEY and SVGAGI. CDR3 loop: CASSFSGGADNEKLFF. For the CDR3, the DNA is TGTGCCAGCAGTTTCTCAGGGGGCGCGGATAATGAAAAACTGTTTTTT.

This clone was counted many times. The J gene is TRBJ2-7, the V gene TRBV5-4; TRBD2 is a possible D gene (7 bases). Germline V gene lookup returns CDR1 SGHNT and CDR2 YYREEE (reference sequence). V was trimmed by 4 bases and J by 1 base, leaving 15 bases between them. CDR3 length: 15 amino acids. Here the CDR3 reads CASSPQGGGSYEQYF. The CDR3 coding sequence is TGTGCCAGCAGCCCACAAGGGGGAGGGTCCTACGAGCAGTACTTC.

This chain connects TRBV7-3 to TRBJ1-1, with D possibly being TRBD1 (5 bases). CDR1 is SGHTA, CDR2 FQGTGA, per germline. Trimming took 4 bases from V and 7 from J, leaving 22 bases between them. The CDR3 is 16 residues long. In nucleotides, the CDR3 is TGTGCCAGCAGCTCGTCTATCAGGGACTCGTCGGGTGAAGCTTTCTTT. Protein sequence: CASSSSIRDSSGEAFF. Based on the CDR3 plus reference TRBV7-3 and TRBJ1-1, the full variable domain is GAGVSQTPSNKVTEKGKYVELRCDPISGHTALYWYRQSLGQGPEFLIYFQGTGAADDSGLPNDRFFAVRPEGSVSTLKIQRTERGDSAVYLCASSSSIRDSSGEAFFGQGTRLTVV.

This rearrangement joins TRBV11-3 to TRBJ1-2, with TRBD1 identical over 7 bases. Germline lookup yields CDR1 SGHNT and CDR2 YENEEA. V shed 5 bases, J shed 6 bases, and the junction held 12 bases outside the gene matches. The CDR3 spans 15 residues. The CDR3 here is CASSGRDGQEDGYTF. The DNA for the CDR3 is TGTGCCAGCAGCGGAAGGGACGGACAGGAGGATGGCTACACCTTC.

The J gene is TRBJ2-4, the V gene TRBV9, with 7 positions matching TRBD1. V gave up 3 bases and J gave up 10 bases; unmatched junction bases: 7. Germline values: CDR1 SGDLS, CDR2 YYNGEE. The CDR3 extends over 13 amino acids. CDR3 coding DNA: TGTGCCAGCAGCGATACGGGACAGAGGATTCAGTACTTC. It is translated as CASSDTGQRIQYF.

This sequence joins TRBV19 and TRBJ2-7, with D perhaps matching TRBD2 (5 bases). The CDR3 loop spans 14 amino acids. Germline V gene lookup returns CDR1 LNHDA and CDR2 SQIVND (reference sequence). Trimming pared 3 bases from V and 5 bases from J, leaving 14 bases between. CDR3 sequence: CASSIPGKGDEQYF. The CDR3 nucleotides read TGTGCCAGTAGTATTCCGGGGAAGGGCGACGAGCAGTACTTC.

The CDR3 here is CASSLRREHSYEQYF. The CDR3 nucleotides read TGTGCCAGCAGCTTAAGGCGGGAGCACTCCTACGAGCAGTACTTC. The chain carries TRBV7-8 and TRBJ2-7, with 7 bases identical to TRBD2. J gave up 0 bases and V 2 bases, and 4 bases lay outside the gene matches. The CDR3 has 15 amino acids. The germline V gene encodes CDR1 SGHVS and CDR2 FQNEAQ.

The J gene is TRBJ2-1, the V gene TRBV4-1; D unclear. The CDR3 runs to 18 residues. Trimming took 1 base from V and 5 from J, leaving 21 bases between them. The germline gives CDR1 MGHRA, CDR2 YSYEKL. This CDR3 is CASSQGVPSSYPNNEQFF. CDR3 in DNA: TGCGCCAGCAGCCAAGGAGTCCCCTCGTCGTATCCTAACAATGAGCAGTTCTTC.

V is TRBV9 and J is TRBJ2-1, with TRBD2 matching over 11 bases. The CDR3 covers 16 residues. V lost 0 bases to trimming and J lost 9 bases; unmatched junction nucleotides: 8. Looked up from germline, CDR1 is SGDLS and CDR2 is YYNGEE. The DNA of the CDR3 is TGTGCCAGCAGCGTAGAGGCACTAGCGGGAGCGGTTGAGCAGTTCTTC. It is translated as CASSVEALAGAVEQFF.

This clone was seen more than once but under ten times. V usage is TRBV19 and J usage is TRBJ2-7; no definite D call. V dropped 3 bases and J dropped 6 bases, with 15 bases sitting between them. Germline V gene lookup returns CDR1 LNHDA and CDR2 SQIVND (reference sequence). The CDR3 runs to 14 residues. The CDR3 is CASSIGSSPGEQYF. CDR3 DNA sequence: TGTGCCAGTAGTATTGGGTCAAGTCCGGGCGAGCAGTACTTC.

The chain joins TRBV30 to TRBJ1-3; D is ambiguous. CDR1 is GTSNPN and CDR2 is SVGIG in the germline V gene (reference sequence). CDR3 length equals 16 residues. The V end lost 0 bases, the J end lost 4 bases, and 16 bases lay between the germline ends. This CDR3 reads CAWSVLSGSSGNTIYF. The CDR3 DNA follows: TGTGCCTGGAGTGTACTTTCGGGTTCGTCCGGAAACACCATATATTTT.

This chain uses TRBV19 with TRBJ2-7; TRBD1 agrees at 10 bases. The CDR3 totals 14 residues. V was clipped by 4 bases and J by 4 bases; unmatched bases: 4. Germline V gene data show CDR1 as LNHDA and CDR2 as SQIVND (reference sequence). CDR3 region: CASSTGTGEYEQYF. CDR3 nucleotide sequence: TGTGCCAGTAGTACCGGGACAGGGGAGTACGAGCAGTACTTC.

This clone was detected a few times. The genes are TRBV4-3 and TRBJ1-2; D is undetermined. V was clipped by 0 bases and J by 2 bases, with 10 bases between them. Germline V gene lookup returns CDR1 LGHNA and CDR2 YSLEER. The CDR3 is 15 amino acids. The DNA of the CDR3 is TGCGCCAGCAGCCAAGATCCTAATAGAAACTATGGCTACACCTTC. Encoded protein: CASSQDPNRNYGYTF.

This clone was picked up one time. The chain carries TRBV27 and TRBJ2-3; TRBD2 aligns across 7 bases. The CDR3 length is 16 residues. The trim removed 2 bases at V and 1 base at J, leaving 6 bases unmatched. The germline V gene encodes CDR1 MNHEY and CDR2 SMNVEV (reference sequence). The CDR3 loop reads CASSLRWRERTDTQYF. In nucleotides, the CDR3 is TGTGCCAGCAGTTTAAGGTGGCGGGAGCGCACAGATACGCAGTATTTT.

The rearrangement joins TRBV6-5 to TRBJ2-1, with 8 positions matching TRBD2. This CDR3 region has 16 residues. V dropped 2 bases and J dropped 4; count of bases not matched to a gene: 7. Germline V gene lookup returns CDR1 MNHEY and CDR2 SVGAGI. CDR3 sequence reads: CASSYLELADYNEQFF. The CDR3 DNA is TGTGCCAGCAGTTACCTCGAACTAGCGGATTACAATGAGCAGTTCTTC.

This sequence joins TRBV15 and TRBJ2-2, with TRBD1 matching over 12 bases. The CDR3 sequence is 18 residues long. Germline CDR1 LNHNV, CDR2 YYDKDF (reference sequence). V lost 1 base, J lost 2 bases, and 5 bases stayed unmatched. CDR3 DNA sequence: TGTGCCACCAGCAGAGGGGGACAGGGGGCTCCTAACACCGGGGAGCTGTTTTTT. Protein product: CATSRGGQGAPNTGELFF.

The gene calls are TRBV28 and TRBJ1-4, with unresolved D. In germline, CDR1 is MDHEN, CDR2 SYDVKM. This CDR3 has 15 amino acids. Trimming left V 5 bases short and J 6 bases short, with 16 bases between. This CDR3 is CASSPSPGGDEKLFF. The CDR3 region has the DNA TGTGCCAGCAGTCCCTCGCCGGGAGGCGATGAAAAACTGTTTTTT.

The CDR3 DNA reads TGTGCCAGCTCACCGGGACAGGGGGCTTACTATAATTCACCCCTCCACTTT. It translates to CASSPGQGAYYNSPLHF. The chain carries TRBV18 and TRBJ1-6; TRBD1 matches at 12 bases. The J segment lost 3 bases and the V segment lost 3 bases, leaving 3 bases of the junction unmatched. The CDR3 spans 17 residues. Germline values: CDR1 KGHSH, CDR2 LQKENI.

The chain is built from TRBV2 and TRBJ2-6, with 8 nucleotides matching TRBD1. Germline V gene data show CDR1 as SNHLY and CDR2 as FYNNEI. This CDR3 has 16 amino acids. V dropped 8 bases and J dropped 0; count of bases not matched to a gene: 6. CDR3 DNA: TGTGCCAGCGAAGGACAGGGATTCTCTGGGGCCAACGTCCTGACTTTC. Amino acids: CASEGQGFSGANVLTF.

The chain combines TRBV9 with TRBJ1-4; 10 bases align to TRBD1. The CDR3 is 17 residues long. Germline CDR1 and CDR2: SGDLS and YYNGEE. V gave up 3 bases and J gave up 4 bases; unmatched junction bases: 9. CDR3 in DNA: TGTGCCAGCAGCGCCGATTCGGGACAGGGGTTTAATGAAAAACTGTTTTTT. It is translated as CASSADSGQGFNEKLFF.

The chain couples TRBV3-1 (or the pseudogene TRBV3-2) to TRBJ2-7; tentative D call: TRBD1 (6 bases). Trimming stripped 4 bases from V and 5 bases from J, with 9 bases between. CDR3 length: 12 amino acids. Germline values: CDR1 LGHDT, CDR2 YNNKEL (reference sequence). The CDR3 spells CASSRNRDEQYF. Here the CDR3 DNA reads TGTGCCAGCAGCCGCAACAGGGACGAGCAGTACTTC.